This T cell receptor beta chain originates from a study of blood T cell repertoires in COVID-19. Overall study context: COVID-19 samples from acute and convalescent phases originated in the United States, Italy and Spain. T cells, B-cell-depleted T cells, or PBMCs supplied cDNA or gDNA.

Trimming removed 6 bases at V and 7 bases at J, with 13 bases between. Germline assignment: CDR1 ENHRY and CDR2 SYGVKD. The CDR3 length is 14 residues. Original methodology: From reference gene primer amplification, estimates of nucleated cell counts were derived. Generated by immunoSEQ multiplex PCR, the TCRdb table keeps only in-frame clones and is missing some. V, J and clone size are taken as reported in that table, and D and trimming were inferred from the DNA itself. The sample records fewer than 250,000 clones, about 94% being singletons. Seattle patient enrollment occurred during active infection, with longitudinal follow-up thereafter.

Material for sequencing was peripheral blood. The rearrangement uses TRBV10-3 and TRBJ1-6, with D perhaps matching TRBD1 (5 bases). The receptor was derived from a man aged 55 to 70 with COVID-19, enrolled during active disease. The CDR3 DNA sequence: TGTGCCATCAGCGGGCGGGGGGGGAATTCACCCCTCCACTTT. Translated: CAISGRGGNSPLHF.